The 5 T cell receptor beta chains given below trace back to one sample, sequenced in a study of CD8 T cells in ankylosing spondylitis. TCRdb reprocessed the 5' RACE reads via MiXCR and lists one record per CDR3 protein. The sample consists of about 170,000 distinct CDR3 sequences, around 17% of them appearing once. Sequencing was carried out using blood, either unsorted or a sorted T cell fraction (not recorded which). The receptor set was obtained from a male donor with ankylosing spondylitis or in good health (not recorded which).

This clonotype turned up a few times. V usage is TRBV7-9 and J usage is TRBJ2-3; D ambiguous. Trimming left V 6 bases short and J 3 bases short, with 10 bases between. The CDR3 contains 13 residues. Per the germline V gene, CDR1 is SEHNR and CDR2 is FQNEAQ (reference sequence). CDR3 region: CASSHHPTDTQYF. Written as DNA, the CDR3 is TGTGCCAGCAGTCACCACCCGACAGATACGCAGTATTTT. The complete variable domain, with remaining parts taken from reference TRBV7-9 and TRBJ2-3, reads DTGVSQNPRHKITKRGQNVTFRCDPISEHNRLYWYRQTLGQGPEFLTYFQNEAQLEKSRLLSDRFSAERPKGSFSTLEIQRTEQGDSAMYLCASSHHPTDTQYFGPGTRLTVL.

This clonotype was counted at least ten times. This chain links TRBV12-3 or TRBV12-4 with TRBJ1-2; 7 positions agree with TRBD1. CDR3 length: 13 residues. V was clipped by 6 bases and J by 7 bases; unmatched bases: 8. The CDR3 loop is CASRPGQATGYTF. The CDR3 nucleotides are TGTGCCAGCAGGCCCGGACAGGCAACTGGCTACACCTTC.

The chain recombines TRBV11-3 with TRBJ2-1; TRBD2 matches at 8 bases. Germline V gene data show CDR1 as SGHNT and CDR2 as YENEEA. The trim removed 1 base at V and 5 bases at J, leaving 10 bases unmatched. This CDR3 has 17 residues. CDR3 in DNA: TGTGCCAGCAGCTTAGTCTTTTCCAGCGGGAGTGACAATGAGCAGTTCTTC. Its translation: CASSLVFSSGSDNEQFF.

The count of this clonotype is one. The chain couples TRBV5-1 to TRBJ1-4; 7 bases line up with TRBD1. CDR3 length: 15 residues. Germline V lookup: CDR1 SGHRS, CDR2 YFSETQ. V gave up 3 bases and J gave up 3 bases; unmatched junction bases: 5. CDR3: CASSSVGTANEKLFF. The CDR3 coding sequence is TGCGCCAGCAGCTCGGTCGGGACAGCTAATGAAAAACTGTTTTTT.

Comments on this clonotype: A much larger clone sits a single nucleotide away, making a read error possible. CDR3: CVSSGHLQETQYF. The DNA for the CDR3 is TGCGTCAGCAGCGGACACCTACAAGAGACCCAGTACTTC. This chain connects TRBV5-1 to TRBJ2-5; possibly TRBD1 or TRBD2 for D (5 bases each). The CDR3 extends over 13 amino acids. Germline CDR1 reads SGHRS; CDR2 reads YFSETQ.